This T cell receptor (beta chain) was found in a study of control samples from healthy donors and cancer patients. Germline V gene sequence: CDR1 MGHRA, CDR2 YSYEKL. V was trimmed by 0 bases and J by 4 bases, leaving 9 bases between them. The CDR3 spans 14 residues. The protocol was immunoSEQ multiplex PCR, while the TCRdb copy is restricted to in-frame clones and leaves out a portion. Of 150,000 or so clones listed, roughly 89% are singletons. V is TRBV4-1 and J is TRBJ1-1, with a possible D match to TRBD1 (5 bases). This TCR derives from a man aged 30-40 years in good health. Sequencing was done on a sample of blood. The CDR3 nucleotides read TGCGCCAGCAGCCAAGAAAGGGGTTTCACTGAAGCTTTCTTT. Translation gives CASSQERGFTEAFF.